The present TCR beta chain was sequenced within a study of T cell responses to AZD1222 COVID-19 vaccine. The CDR3 consists of 13 residues. V dropped 7 bases and J dropped 1; count of bases not matched to a gene: 4. The germline V gene encodes CDR1 SQVTM and CDR2 ANQGSEA. For this clone: What it binds is not known.

Study-wide points: Among the donors, most were white British and more were female, and clonal diversity was possibly underestimated.

Only in-frame clones appear in the TCRdb table, and some are missing; sequencing was by immunoSEQ multiplex PCR. The sample has 93,000 or so clones; roughly 91% are singletons. The TCR was taken from an adult in good health. The sequencing here drew on peripheral blood, taken on day 0 of AZD1222 vaccination. The chain employs TRBV29-1 and TRBJ1-3, with 7 nucleotides matching TRBD1. The CDR3 region has the DNA TGCAGCGCCGGGGACAGATCTGGAAACACCATATATTTT. As protein: CSAGDRSGNTIYF.